This T cell receptor (beta chain) was captured by sequencing in a study of post-analysis software for immune sequencing data. Study information: Some patients lacked subtype; others had relapsing-remitting, secondary progressive or progressive-relapsing disease. Findings of the study overall: Samples from one preparation batch, clustered by F measure, grouped strongly together. There was significantly lower normalized Chao1 diversity in multiple sclerosis patients than in controls.

TCR beta libraries were prepared from cDNA with unique molecular identifiers. Each batch of roughly 1 to 11 million T cells produced some 500,000 cDNA molecules. Using its own MiXCR run on the PCR reads, TCRdb lists one record per CDR3 protein. The sample carries hundreds of thousands of distinct CDR3 sequences, approximately 60% recorded once. To note about this clonotype: The antigen remains unidentified.

This sequence originates from a girl aged 2 to 9 with multiple sclerosis. The sample consisted of blood.

The CDR3 loop reads CSALPDDSWGNEQFF. CDR3 DNA sequence: TGCAGTGCACTGCCAGATGACAGCTGGGGCAATGAGCAGTTCTTC. This chain links TRBV20-1 with TRBJ2-1; weak D call: TRBD1 (5 bases). Trimming pared 6 bases from V and 6 bases from J, leaving 21 bases between. Germline V gene data show CDR1 as DFQATT and CDR2 as SNEGSKA (reference sequence). The CDR3 has 15 residues.